Sequencing of this T cell receptor beta chain was carried out in a study of T cell repertoires in cytomegalovirus infection. The wider study: Both a matching HLA type and CMV infection were indicated by public TCR beta signatures. General study results and limits: HLA-C-restricted CMV clonotypes gave the most frequent clonotype in two of eight donors.

Germline values: CDR1 SGHAT, CDR2 FQNNGV. The V gene end was trimmed by 4 bases and the J gene end by 6 bases; junction bases not matched to a gene: 13. This CDR3 comprises 17 residues. TCRdb reanalysed the reads using MiXCR and keeps one entry per CDR3 protein. Of 97,000 or so distinct CDR3 sequences listed, 16% are singletons. This clonotype was found a few times. Its antigen is still unknown. The TCR originated in a human donor in good health (CMV status not recorded). Some clones in this sample may be carry-over from other donors' samples. The chain has TRBV11-2 and TRBJ2-4; TRBD2 agrees at 9 bases. The sequenced sample was PBMCs. CDR3 nucleotide sequence: TGTGCCAGCAGCTCGCACTGGGGCGGGGGGGCTGGAAACATTCAGTACTTC. Translation gives CASSSHWGGGAGNIQYF.